This note documents a single TCR beta chain sequence. These data belong to a study of T cell changes during pregnancy in multiple sclerosis. TCRdb keeps only in-frame clones here, not all; method: immunoSEQ multiplex PCR. The sample carries 70,000 to 95,000 clones, around 93% recorded once. The CDR3 has 14 residues. The V gene's germline CDR1 is SGHRS and CDR2 YFSETQ. V was pared by 4 bases and J by 4 bases, with 5 bases of the junction left unmatched. This sequence was found in a female donor with multiple sclerosis, enrolled in a pregnancy study. The rearrangement joins TRBV5-1 to TRBJ2-5, with TRBD2 identical over 9 bases. This sample comprised peripheral blood, obtained in the third trimester of pregnancy. The CDR3 is CASSGGGVRETQYF. In DNA form, the CDR3 reads TGCGCCAGCAGCGGCGGGGGGGTACGAGAGACCCAGTACTTC.